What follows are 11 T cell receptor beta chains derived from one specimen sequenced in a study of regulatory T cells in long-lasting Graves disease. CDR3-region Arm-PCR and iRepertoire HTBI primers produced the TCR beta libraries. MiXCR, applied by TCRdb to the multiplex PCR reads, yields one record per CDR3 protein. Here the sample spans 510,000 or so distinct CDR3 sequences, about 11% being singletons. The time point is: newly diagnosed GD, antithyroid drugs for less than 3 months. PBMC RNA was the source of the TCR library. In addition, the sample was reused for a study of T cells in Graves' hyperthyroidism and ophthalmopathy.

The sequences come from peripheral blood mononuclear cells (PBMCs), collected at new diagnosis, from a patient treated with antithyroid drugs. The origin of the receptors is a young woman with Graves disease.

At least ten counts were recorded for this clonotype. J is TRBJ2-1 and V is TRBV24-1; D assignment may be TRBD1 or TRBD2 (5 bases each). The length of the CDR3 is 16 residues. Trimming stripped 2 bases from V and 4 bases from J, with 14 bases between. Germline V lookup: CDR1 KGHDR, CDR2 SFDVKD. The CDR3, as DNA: TGTGCCACCAGTGATTCCGGGACCGAGGTATACAATGAGCAGTTCTTC. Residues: CATSDSGTEVYNEQFF.

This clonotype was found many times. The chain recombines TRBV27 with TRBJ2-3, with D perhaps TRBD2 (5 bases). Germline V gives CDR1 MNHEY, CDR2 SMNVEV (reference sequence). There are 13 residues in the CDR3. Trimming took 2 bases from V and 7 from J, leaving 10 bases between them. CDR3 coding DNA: TGTGCCAGCAGTTTACCTGGACTGTATACGCAGTATTTT. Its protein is CASSLPGLYTQYF.

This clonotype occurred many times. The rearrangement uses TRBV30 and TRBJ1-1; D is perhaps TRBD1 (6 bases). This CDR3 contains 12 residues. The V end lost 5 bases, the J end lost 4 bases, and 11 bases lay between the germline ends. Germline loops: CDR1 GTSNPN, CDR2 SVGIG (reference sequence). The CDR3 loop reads CAWGRGGTEAFF. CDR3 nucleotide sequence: TGTGCCTGGGGGAGGGGGGGCACTGAAGCTTTCTTT.

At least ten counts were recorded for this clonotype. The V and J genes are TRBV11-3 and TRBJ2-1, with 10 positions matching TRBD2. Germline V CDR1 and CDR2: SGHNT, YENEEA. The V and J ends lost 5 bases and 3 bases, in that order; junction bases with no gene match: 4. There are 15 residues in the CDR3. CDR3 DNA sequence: TGTGCCAGCAGCCCCCGGACTAGCGGCTACAATGAGCAGTTCTTC. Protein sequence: CASSPRTSGYNEQFF.

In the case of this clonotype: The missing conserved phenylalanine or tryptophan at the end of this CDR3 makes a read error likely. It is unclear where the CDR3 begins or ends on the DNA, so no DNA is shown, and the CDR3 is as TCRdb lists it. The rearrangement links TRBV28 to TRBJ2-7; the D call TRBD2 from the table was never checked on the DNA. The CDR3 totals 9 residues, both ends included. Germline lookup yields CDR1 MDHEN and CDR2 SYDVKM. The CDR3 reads CASSPSLAG.

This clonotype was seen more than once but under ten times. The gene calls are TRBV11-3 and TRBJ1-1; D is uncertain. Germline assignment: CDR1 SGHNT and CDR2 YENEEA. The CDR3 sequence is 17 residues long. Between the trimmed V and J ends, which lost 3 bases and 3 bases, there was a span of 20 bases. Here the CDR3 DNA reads TGTGCCAGCAGCTTTAAAGGGAGAGGGCTTTGGGACACTGAAGCTTTCTTT. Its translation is CASSFKGRGLWDTEAFF. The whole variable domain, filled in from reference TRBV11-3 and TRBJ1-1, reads EAGVVQSPRYKIIEKKQPVAFWCNPISGHNTLYWYLQNLGQGPELLIRYENEEAVDDSQLPKDRFSAERLKGVDSTLKIQPAELGDSAVYLCASSFKGRGLWDTEAFFGQGTRLTVV.

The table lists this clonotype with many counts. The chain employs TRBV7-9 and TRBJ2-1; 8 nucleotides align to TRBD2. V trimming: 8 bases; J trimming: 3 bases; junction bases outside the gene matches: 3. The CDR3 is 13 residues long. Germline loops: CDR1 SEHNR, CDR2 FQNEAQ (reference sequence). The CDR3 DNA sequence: TGTGCCAGCCGGGCGGGAGGCTACAATGAGCAGTTCTTC. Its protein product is CASRAGGYNEQFF. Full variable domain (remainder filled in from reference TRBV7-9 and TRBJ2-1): DTGVSQNPRHKITKRGQNVTFRCDPISEHNRLYWYRQTLGQGPEFLTYFQNEAQLEKSRLLSDRFSAERPKGSFSTLEIQRTEQGDSAMYLCASRAGGYNEQFFGPGTRLTVL.

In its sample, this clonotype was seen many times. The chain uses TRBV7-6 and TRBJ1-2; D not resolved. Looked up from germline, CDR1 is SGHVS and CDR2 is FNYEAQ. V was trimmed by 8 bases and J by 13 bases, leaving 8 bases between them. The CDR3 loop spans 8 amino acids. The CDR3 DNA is TGTGCCAGCCCTGAGCCCACCTTC. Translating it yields CASPEPTF.

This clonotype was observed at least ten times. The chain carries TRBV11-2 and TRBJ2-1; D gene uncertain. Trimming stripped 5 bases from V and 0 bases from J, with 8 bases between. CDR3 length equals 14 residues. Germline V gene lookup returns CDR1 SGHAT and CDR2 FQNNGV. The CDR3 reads CASSRLRSYNEQFF. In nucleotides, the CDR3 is TGTGCCAGCAGCCGACTCCGCTCCTACAATGAGCAGTTCTTC.

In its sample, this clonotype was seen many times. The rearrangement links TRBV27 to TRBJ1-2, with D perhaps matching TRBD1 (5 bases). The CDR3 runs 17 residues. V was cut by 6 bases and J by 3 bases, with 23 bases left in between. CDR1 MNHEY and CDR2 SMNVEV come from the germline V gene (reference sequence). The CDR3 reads CASSFTSSPWGYYGYTF. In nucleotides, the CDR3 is TGTGCCAGCAGCTTCACCTCCTCACCCTGGGGCTACTATGGCTACACCTTC.

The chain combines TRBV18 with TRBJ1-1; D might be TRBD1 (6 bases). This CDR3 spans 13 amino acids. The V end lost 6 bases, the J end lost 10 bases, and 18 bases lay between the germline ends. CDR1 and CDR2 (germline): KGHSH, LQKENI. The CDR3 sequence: CASSPADSRGAFF. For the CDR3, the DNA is TGTGCCAGCTCTCCAGCCGACAGCAGGGGAGCTTTCTTT.